A selection of T cell receptor beta chains follows, all from one sample in a study of T cell responses to AZD1222 COVID-19 vaccine. The assay was immunoSEQ multiplex PCR, and TCRdb's table has in-frame clones only and misses some. This sample has 150,000 to 180,000 clones, with over 85% found just once. Sequenced material: peripheral blood, taken on day 0 of AZD1222 vaccination. These receptors originate from an adult in good health. CDR3s include the opening cysteine and the closing phenylalanine or tryptophan. The D gene is left open where the match is weak. Some rows have no size entry. The others give once, few or many, or a class for an expanded clone.

clone_size d_call j_call v_call cdr3_aa cdr3_nt
- - TRBJ2-2 TRBV30 CAWSLDPNTGELFF TGTGCCTGGAGTTTGGACCCAAACACCGGGGAGCTGTTTTTT
- TRBD2 TRBJ2-7 TRBV28 CASSFALAGGSYEQYF TGTGCCAGCAGTTTTGCCTTAGCGGGAGGCTCCTACGAGCAGTACTTC
- TRBD1 TRBJ1-2 TRBV5-4 CASSLLGQGANYGYTF TGTGCCAGCAGCTTGTTGGGACAGGGGGCTAACTATGGCTACACCTTC
- - TRBJ1-6 TRBV5-5 CASSFPETLSPLHF TGTGCCAGCAGTTTCCCAGAGACTCTTTCACCCCTCCACTTT
- - TRBJ2-5 TRBV20-1 CSATRGETQYF TGCAGTGCTACCAGGGGAGAGACCCAGTACTTC
- - TRBJ1-5 TRBV6-5 CASQRDQPQHF TGTGCCAGCCAGAGGGATCAGCCCCAGCATTTT
few - TRBJ2-3 TRBV10-3 CAISGRDTQYF TGTGCCATCAGTGGCAGAGATACGCAGTATTTT
- - TRBJ2-7 TRBV18 CASSPQPSEEQYF TGTGCCAGCTCACCACAGCCTAGCGAGGAGCAGTACTTC
- - TRBJ1-1 TRBV5-1 CASSLLDPGTEAFF TGCGCCAGCAGCTTACTTGACCCGGGGACTGAAGCTTTCTTT
- - TRBJ2-5 TRBV3-1/TRBV3-2 CASSQAGLLWYF TGTGCCAGCAGCCAAGCAGGACTGCTCTGGTACTTC
- TRBD2 TRBJ2-5 TRBV6-6 CASSRTSGSVPKETQYF TGTGCCAGCAGTCGGACTAGCGGGAGCGTACCTAAAGAGACCCAGTACTTC
- - TRBJ1-2 TRBV7-9 CASSLPEGLGNYGYTF TGTGCCAGCAGCTTACCCGAGGGGTTAGGGAACTATGGCTACACCTTC
- - TRBJ1-6 TRBV12-3/TRBV12-4 CASRRGIDSPLHF TGTGCCAGCAGGCGAGGGATTGATTCACCCCTCCACTTT
- - TRBJ1-1 TRBV5-1 CASTISGGMNTEAFF TGCGCCAGCACCATAAGCGGGGGAATGAACACTGAAGCTTTCTTT
- TRBD2 TRBJ2-1 TRBV7-3 CASSFQRLAATYNEQFF TGTGCCAGCAGCTTCCAAAGACTAGCAGCCACCTACAATGAGCAGTTCTTC
once TRBD2 TRBJ2-3 TRBV5-1 CASSSVLLAGTSTDTQYF TGCGCCAGCAGCTCGGTCCTACTAGCGGGGACTAGCACAGATACGCAGTATTTT
- - TRBJ2-7 TRBV28 CASSPGRIYEQYF TGTGCCAGCAGCCCGGGACGGATCTACGAGCAGTACTTC
- - TRBJ2-2 TRBV7-9 CASSLASLAPGELFF TGTGCCAGCAGCTTAGCGTCCCTAGCCCCCGGGGAGCTGTTTTTT
- - TRBJ2-3 TRBV7-9 CASSGRPVDTQYF TGTGCCAGCAGCGGCCGTCCGGTGGATACGCAGTATTTT
- - TRBJ1-1 TRBV19 CASTTGPMNTEAFF TGTGCCAGTACTACGGGGCCAATGAACACTGAAGCTTTCTTT
- TRBD1 TRBJ1-1 TRBV19 CASIPRDRGNTEAFF TGTGCCAGTATTCCCCGGGACAGGGGGAACACTGAAGCTTTCTTT
- - TRBJ2-6 TRBV6-5 CASSRTSGANVLTF TGTGCCAGCAGTAGGACGAGTGGGGCCAACGTCCTGACTTTC
- - TRBJ1-4 TRBV19 CASINSGRDEKLFF TGTGCCAGTATTAACTCCGGGAGGGATGAAAAACTGTTTTTT
- - TRBJ1-2 TRBV5-4 CASRPQERNGYTF TGTGCCAGCAGGCCCCAAGAGAGGAATGGCTACACCTTC
few TRBD2 TRBJ2-7 TRBV5-1 CASSLTAGGGYEQYF TGCGCCAGCAGCTTGACGGCGGGGGGAGGGTACGAGCAGTACTTC
once TRBD1 TRBJ2-4 TRBV4-1 CASSQDPPGRGLGNIQYF TGCGCCAGCAGCCAAGATCCCCCCGGCAGGGGGCTTGGGAACATTCAGTACTTC
- - TRBJ2-5 TRBV3-1/TRBV3-2 CASRHRAGWETQYF TGTGCCAGCAGGCACAGGGCGGGGTGGGAGACCCAGTACTTC
- - TRBJ1-2 TRBV18 CASSPDGQRGYTF TGTGCCAGCTCACCGGATGGACAAAGGGGCTACACCTTC